The entry that follows covers one T cell receptor (beta chain) sequence. As yet, its antigen is unknown. The data originate from a study of blood T cells in healthy people across ages. The CDR3 length is 12 residues. Unmatched junction bases numbered 13, after V lost 7 bases and J lost 11 bases. Looked up from germline, CDR1 is SQVTM and CDR2 is ANQGSEA. The study's findings and limits: A greater number of naive CD4+ cells and higher diversity distinguished long-lived donors from aged donors.

Sample-barcoded 5' priming and a J-beta primer mix drove a second PCR of about 7 to 12 cycles. Each CDR3 protein gets one entry after TCRdb re-called the 5' RACE reads with MiXCR. The profile covers over 600,000 distinct CDR3 sequences, with around 21% appearing a single time and approximately 3.7% taken by the ten largest. The clonotype was recovered from a man aged 65 to 79 in good health. V and J are TRBV29-1 and TRBJ2-5; TRBD1 agrees at 7 bases. The sample consisted of blood. CDR3 sequence: CSARQGMVEQYF. CDR3 nucleotides: TGCAGCGCAAGACAGGGTATGGTAGAGCAGTACTTC.